The source of this T cell receptor (beta chain) is a study of blood T cells in healthy people across ages. Concerning this clonotype itself: Antigen unknown.

After removal of 2 bases from V and 1 base from J, the junction contained 7 bases not matched to a gene. CDR1 and CDR2 (germline): SGHAT, FQDESV (reference sequence). The CDR3 extends over 16 amino acids. The people who gave samples were healthy Caucasians from Russia, aged about 6 to 100. A J-beta primer mix and a sample-barcoded 5' primer were used in a second PCR of roughly 6 to 11 cycles. Each cDNA molecule, via a template-switch adaptor with 12 random nucleotides, was tagged. MiXCR was run by TCRdb on the 5' RACE reads, yielding one entry per CDR3 protein. The sample lists about 780,000 distinct CDR3 sequences, more than 35% occurring once. Overall study results and limits: Percentage of naive T cells showed a strong correlation with TCR beta diversity. Any conclusive comparison of naive versus antigen-experienced cells was prevented by using unsorted PBMCs.

Sequencing was carried out using blood. J is TRBJ2-7 and V is TRBV11-1; 8 nucleotides align to TRBD2. This TCR came from an elderly man in good health. CDR3 in amino acids: CASSLRRGRSSYEQYF. CDR3 bases: TGTGCCAGCAGCTTAAGGCGCGGGAGGTCGTCCTACGAGCAGTACTTC. The full variable domain, completed using reference TRBV11-1 and TRBJ2-7, is EAEVAQSPRYKITEKSQAVAFWCDPISGHATLYWYRQILGQGPELLVQFQDESVVDDSQLPKDRFSAERLKGVDSTLKIQPAELGDSAMYLCASSLRRGRSSYEQYFGPGTRLTVT.